At least ten counts were recorded for the clone carrying this T cell receptor beta chain. Its antigen is not known. The data derive from a study of early T cells in non-severe SARS-CoV-2 infection. The overall study: Unsorted whole blood bulk RNA was sequenced, with unpaired chains.

The V gene lost 5 bases and the J gene lost 7 bases, with 14 bases spanning the gap. CDR1 and CDR2 from the germline V gene are SGHVS and FNYEAQ. This CDR3 comprises 13 residues. The study's findings and limits: A preference for anti-spike CD8 responses marked VDJdb matching, which missed private and CD4 specificities.

TCRdb reprocessed the 5' RACE reads via MiXCR and lists one record per CDR3 protein. The sample shows some 28,000 distinct CDR3 sequences, about 8.6% of them seen only once. The chain links TRBV7-6 to TRBJ1-1; D is unresolved. Input material: whole blood. The source is an adult who was a healthcare worker with PCR-confirmed SARS-CoV-2 infection or an uninfected control (not recorded which). The CDR3 DNA follows: TGTGCCAGCAGCCCACCCAGCGCGGGTGAAGCTTTCTTT. Translating gives CASSPPSAGEAFF.